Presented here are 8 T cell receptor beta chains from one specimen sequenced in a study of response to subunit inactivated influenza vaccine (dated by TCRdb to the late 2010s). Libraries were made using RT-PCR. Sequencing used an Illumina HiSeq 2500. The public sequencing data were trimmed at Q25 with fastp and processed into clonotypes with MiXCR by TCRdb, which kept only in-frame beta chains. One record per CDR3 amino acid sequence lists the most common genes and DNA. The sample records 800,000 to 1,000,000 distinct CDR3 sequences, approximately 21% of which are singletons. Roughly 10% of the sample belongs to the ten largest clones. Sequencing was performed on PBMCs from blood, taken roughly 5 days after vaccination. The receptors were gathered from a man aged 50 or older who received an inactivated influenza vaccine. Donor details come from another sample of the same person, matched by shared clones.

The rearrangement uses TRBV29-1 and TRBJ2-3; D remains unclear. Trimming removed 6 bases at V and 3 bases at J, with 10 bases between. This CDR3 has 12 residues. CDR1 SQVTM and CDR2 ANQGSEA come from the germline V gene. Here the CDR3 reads CSVLMGTDTQYF. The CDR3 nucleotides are TGCAGCGTCCTGATGGGGACAGATACGCAGTATTTT.

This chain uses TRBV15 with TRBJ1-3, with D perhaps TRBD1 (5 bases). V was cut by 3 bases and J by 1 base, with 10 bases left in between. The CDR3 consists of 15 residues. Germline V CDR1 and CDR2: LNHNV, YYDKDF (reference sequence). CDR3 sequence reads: CATSSGAASGNTIYF. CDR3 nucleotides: TGTGCCACCAGCAGTGGGGCAGCTTCTGGAAACACCATATATTTT.

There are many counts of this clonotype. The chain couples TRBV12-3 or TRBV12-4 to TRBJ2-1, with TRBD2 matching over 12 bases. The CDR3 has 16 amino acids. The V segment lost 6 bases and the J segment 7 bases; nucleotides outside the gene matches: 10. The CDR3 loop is CASSTRLAGAFNEQFF. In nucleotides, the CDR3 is TGTGCCAGCAGCACAAGACTAGCGGGAGCCTTTAATGAGCAGTTCTTC.

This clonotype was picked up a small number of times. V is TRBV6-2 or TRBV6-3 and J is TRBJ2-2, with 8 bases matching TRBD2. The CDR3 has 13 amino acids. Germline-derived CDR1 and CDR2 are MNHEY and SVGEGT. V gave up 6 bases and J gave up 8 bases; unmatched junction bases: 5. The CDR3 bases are TGTGCCAGCAGACGAGCGGGAGTAGGGGAGCTGTTTTTT. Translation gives CASRRAGVGELFF.

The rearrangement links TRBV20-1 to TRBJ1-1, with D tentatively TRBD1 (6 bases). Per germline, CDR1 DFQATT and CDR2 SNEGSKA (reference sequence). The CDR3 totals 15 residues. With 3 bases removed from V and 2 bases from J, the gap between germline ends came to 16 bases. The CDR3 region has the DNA TGCAGTGCTAGCCTGGGGGGCCTTATTAACACTGAAGCTTTCTTT. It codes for CSASLGGLINTEAFF.

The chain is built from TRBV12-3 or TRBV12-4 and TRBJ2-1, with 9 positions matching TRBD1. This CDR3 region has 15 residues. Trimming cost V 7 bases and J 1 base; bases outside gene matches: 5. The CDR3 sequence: CASTVDRGSYNEQFF. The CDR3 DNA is TGTGCCAGCACCGTGGACAGGGGTTCCTACAATGAGCAGTTCTTC.

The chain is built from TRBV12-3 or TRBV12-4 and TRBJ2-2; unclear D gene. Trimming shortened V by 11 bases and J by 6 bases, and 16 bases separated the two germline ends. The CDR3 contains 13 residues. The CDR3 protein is CASEAAGAGELFF. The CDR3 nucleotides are TGTGCCTCAGAGGCGGCTGGGGCCGGGGAGCTGTTTTTT.

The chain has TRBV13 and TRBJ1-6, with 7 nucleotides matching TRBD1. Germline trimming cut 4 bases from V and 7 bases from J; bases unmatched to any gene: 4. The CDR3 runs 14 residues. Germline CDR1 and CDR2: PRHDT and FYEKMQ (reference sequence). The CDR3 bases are TGTGCCAGCAGCTCGGACAGGTTGAATTCACCCCTCCACTTT. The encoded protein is CASSSDRLNSPLHF.